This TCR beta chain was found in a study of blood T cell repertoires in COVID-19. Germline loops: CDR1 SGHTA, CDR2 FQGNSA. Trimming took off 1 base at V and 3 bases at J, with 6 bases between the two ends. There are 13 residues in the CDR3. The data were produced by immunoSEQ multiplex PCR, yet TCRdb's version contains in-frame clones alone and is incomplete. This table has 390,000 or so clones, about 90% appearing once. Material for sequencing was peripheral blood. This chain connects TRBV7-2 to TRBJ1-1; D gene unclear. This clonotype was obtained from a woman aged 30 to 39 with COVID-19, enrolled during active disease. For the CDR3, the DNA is TGTGCCAGCAGCTTAGGGTCAGACACTGAAGCTTTCTTT. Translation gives CASSLGSDTEAFF. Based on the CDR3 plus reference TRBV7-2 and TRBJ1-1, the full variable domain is GAGVSQSPSNKVTEKGKDVELRCDPISGHTALYWYRQSLGQGLEFLIYFQGNSAPDKSGLPSDRFSAERTGGSVSTLTIQRTQQEDSAVYLCASSLGSDTEAFFGQGTRLTVV.